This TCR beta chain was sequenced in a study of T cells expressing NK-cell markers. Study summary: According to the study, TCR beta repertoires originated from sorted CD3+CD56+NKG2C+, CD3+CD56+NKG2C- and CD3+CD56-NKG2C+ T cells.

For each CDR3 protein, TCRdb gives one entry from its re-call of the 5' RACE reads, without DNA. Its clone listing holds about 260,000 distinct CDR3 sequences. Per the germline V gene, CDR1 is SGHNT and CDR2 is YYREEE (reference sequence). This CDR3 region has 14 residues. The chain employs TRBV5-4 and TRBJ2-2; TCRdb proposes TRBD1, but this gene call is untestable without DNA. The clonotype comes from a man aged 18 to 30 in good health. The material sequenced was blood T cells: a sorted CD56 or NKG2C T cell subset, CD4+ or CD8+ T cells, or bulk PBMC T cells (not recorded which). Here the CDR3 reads CASTREANTGELFF.